The clone carrying this T cell receptor beta chain appeared a single time. The data originate from a study of Tregs in tolerant kidney transplant recipients. Sequenced by immunoSEQ multiplex PCR; TCRdb stores in-frame clones only, minus some. The table shows some 250,000 clones, with about four fifths occurring only once. Unmatched junction bases numbered 5, after V lost 4 bases and J lost 0 bases. The CDR3 spans 15 residues. The germline gives CDR1 SGHRS, CDR2 YFSETQ. CD4+CD25+CD127- Tregs, CD4+CD25- non-Tregs, CD4 and CD8 cells were sorted. The receptor's source is a human donor in good health. The sample consisted of CD4+ T cells from blood. The chain recombines TRBV5-1 with TRBJ1-1; 8 positions agree with TRBD1. The CDR3 DNA is TGCGCCAGCAGCCTGTGGACAGGGCTGAACACTGAAGCTTTCTTT. Translating gives CASSLWTGLNTEAFF. The complete variable domain, with remaining parts taken from reference TRBV5-1 and TRBJ1-1, reads KAGVTQTPRYLIKTRGQQVTLSCSPISGHRSVSWYQQTPGQGLQFLFEYFSETQRNKGNFPGRFSGRQFSNSRSEMNVSTLELGDSALYLCASSLWTGLNTEAFFGQGTRLTVV.